This T cell receptor (beta chain) was profiled in a study of response to subunit inactivated influenza vaccine. TCRdb processed the RT-PCR reads anew with MiXCR; each CDR3 protein has one entry. The sample consists of about 520,000 distinct CDR3 sequences, around 7.7% of them appearing once. The receptor was isolated from a man between 50 and 75 years old who received an inactivated influenza vaccine. The sample was PBMCs from blood, taken about 24 months after vaccination.

CDR3 sequence: CASSLVGFGQPQHF. CDR3 nucleotides: TGTGCCAGCAGCTTGGTTGGATTCGGCCAGCCCCAGCATTTT. The genes are TRBV5-6 and TRBJ1-5, with unresolved D. Trimming shortened V by 0 bases and J by 7 bases, and 11 bases separated the two germline ends. CDR1 SGHDT and CDR2 YYEEEE come from the germline V gene. The CDR3 totals 14 residues. Together with reference TRBV5-6 and TRBJ1-5, the CDR3 gives the full variable domain: DAGVTQSPTHLIKTRGQQVTLRCSPKSGHDTVSWYQQALGQGPQFIFQYYEEEERQRGNFPDRFSGHQFPNYSSELNVNALLLGDSALYLCASSLVGFGQPQHFGDGTRLSIL.